This TCR beta chain derives from a study of cytomegalovirus exposure and HLA in healthy donors. With regard to this clone: Its specificity is unknown.

V shed 3 bases and J 0 bases; nucleotides not matched to a gene: 0. The germline CDR1 and CDR2 sequences are LGHNA and YSLEER. This CDR3 region has 15 residues. PCR used 60 Vbeta primers and 13 Jbeta primers. Per the original data handling: The authors later counted 65 million to 90 million unique TCR beta chains, some 11 million of them shared. Assay used: immunoSEQ multiplex PCR; TCRdb lists only in-frame clones, some missing. V, J and clone size are taken as reported in that table, and D and trimming were inferred from the DNA itself. The table includes 160,000 or so clones, approximately 81% detected once. Nominally healthy donors provided the samples, though records likely missed some immune exposures. General study findings and limits: Later analysis identified 15,000 to 20,000 TCR beta sequences associated with HLA alleles, using a false discovery rate threshold of 0.05. A prior analysis recorded that most TCR beta V segments were productive about 87% or about 30% of the time.

The chain employs TRBV4-3 and TRBJ2-5, with 11 bases fitting TRBD1. The TCR was taken from a man aged 18 to 29 in good health and CMV-seronegative. Material for sequencing was PBMCs. The CDR3 protein is CASSQGQGDQETQYF. The DNA of the CDR3 is TGCGCCAGCAGCCAGGGACAGGGGGACCAAGAGACCCAGTACTTC.